Shown below are 24 T cell receptor beta chains from a single sample sequenced in a study of long-term antiretroviral therapy in people with HIV. Assay version v3.0 of immunoSEQ was used, and it was run at survey level. Libraries were prepared by immunoSEQ multiplex PCR; TCRdb keeps only in-frame clonotypes and omits some of them. The repertoire holds about 16,000 clones, with around nine tenths as singletons. The source material was unsorted PBMCs, sampled 2.2 to 2.3 years before starting antiretroviral therapy. These receptor sequences come from a woman aged 25 to 39 with HIV.

The rearrangement links TRBV7-9 to TRBJ2-1; maybe TRBD1 (6 bases). Trimming left V 5 bases short and J 1 base short, with 21 bases between. Germline loops: CDR1 SEHNR, CDR2 FQNEAQ (reference sequence). This CDR3 is 18 amino acids long. DNA of the CDR3: TGTGCCAGCAGCACCCAAGCGCCCGGCAGGGGTTCCTACAATGAGCAGTTCTTC. It encodes CASSTQAPGRGSYNEQFF. The full variable domain, with the rest looked up from reference TRBV7-9 and TRBJ2-1, is DTGVSQNPRHKITKRGQNVTFRCDPISEHNRLYWYRQTLGQGPEFLTYFQNEAQLEKSRLLSDRFSAERPKGSFSTLEIQRTEQGDSAMYLCASSTQAPGRGSYNEQFFGPGTRLTVL.

The chain links TRBV10-3 to TRBJ1-6; maybe TRBD1 (5 bases). CDR1 is ENHRY, CDR2 SYGVKD, per germline. V lost 2 bases, J lost 5 bases, and 19 bases lay in between. This CDR3 has 18 amino acids. The DNA for the CDR3 is TGTGCCATCAGTGAGACGGGGGGGTTGGAGGCTAATAATTCACCCCTCCACTTT. Translation: CAISETGGLEANNSPLHF.

The CDR3 is CASSGRREGQGKGTNEKLFF. CDR3 nucleotide sequence: TGCGCCAGCAGCGGCCGACGAGAGGGACAGGGGAAGGGAACTAATGAAAAACTGTTTTTT. J is TRBJ1-4 and V is TRBV4-1; TRBD1 matches at 10 bases. V dropped 5 bases and J dropped 1; count of bases not matched to a gene: 16. The CDR3 is made up of 20 amino acids. Germline CDR1 MGHRA, CDR2 YSYEKL.

The count of this clone is one. V usage is TRBV2 and J usage is TRBJ2-5; D uncertain. Germline V gene lookup returns CDR1 SNHLY and CDR2 FYNNEI. CDR3 size: 11 residues. Trimming left V 1 base short and J 5 bases short, with 2 bases between. CDR3 in DNA: TGTGCCAGCAGTGAAGAGGAGACCCAGTACTTC. This encodes CASSEEETQYF.

The chain links TRBV7-9 to TRBJ1-1; 7 bases agree with TRBD1. There are 14 residues in the CDR3. Germline V gives CDR1 SEHNR, CDR2 FQNEAQ (reference sequence). V gave up 5 bases and J gave up 1 base; unmatched junction bases: 4. As DNA, the CDR3 is TGTGCCAGCAGCCAGACAGGGCAGAACACTGAAGCTTTCTTT. This codes for CASSQTGQNTEAFF.

The chain is built from TRBV27 and TRBJ1-6, with D possibly TRBD1 on 5 matching bases. The germline gives CDR1 MNHEY, CDR2 SMNVEV (reference sequence). The CDR3 extends over 14 amino acids. V gave up 3 bases and J gave up 10 bases, with 13 bases separating them. The chain's CDR3 is CASSLSGRGSPLHF. In DNA, the CDR3 is TGTGCCAGCAGTTTGTCAGGGCGAGGATCACCCCTCCACTTT.

The V gene is TRBV2, the J gene TRBJ2-7, with 15 bases fitting TRBD2. V shed 7 bases and J 0 bases; nucleotides not matched to a gene: 10. The germline gives CDR1 SNHLY, CDR2 FYNNEI. This CDR3 is 18 amino acids long. In DNA, the CDR3 is TGTGCCAGCACCCCCGGGACTAGCGGGGGGCCGAGCTCCTACGAGCAGTACTTC. Translation gives CASTPGTSGGPSSYEQYF.

The V and J genes are TRBV7-9 and TRBJ1-4, with unresolved D. Germline CDR1 SEHNR, CDR2 FQNEAQ (reference sequence). This CDR3 is built from 15 residues. V was trimmed by 5 bases and J by 4 bases, leaving 14 bases between them. As DNA, the CDR3 is TGTGCCAGCAGCCGAACGGCAGACATTAATGAAAAACTGTTTTTT. Its translation: CASSRTADINEKLFF.

This clone turned up a few times. This rearrangement joins TRBV18 to TRBJ1-5, with D uncertain. Trimming shortened V by 3 bases and J by 0 bases, and 6 bases separated the two germline ends. From germline, CDR1 is KGHSH and CDR2 LQKENI. This CDR3 has 14 amino acids. CDR3 in amino acids: CASSPLASNQPQHF. CDR3 DNA: TGTGCCAGCTCACCTTTAGCTAGCAATCAGCCCCAGCATTTT.

The V gene is TRBV27, the J gene TRBJ1-2; TRBD1 might be the D (6 bases). V lost 7 bases and J 0 bases, leaving 15 bases between the germline ends. The CDR3 consists of 15 residues. In germline, CDR1 is MNHEY, CDR2 SMNVEV (reference sequence). The CDR3 nucleotides read TGTGCCAGCACCTCAAGTAAGGGGGCTAACTATGGCTACACCTTC. This encodes CASTSSKGANYGYTF.

J is TRBJ2-1 and V is TRBV14; perhaps TRBD1 as D (5 bases). Germline assignment: CDR1 SGHDN and CDR2 FVKESK. V gave up 5 bases and J gave up 3 bases, with 23 bases separating them. The CDR3 is 18 residues long. CDR3 in DNA: TGTGCCAGCAGCGACGGAACAGGAGAAATCGCCCTCTACAATGAGCAGTTCTTC. This gives the protein CASSDGTGEIALYNEQFF.

The chain joins TRBV27 to TRBJ1-2; possible D gene TRBD1, 5 bases. Germline V lookup: CDR1 MNHEY, CDR2 SMNVEV (reference sequence). V lost 6 bases and J 4 bases, leaving 15 bases between the germline ends. The CDR3 sequence is 14 residues long. The CDR3 here is CASRARGGLYGYTF. CDR3 nucleotides: TGTGCCAGCAGGGCACGCGGGGGACTCTATGGCTACACCTTC.

This chain links TRBV11-2 with TRBJ1-3; perhaps TRBD1 as D (5 bases). This CDR3 region has 15 residues. The germline gives CDR1 SGHAT, CDR2 FQNNGV. Trimming removed 5 bases from V and 4 bases from J, with 15 bases in between. CDR3 residues: CASSPGTDRGNTIYF. The CDR3 region has the DNA TGTGCCAGCAGCCCTGGGACGGACCGAGGAAACACCATATATTTT.

The DNA for the CDR3 is TGTGCCAGCAGTGAATTAGGGACAGCCTACAATCAGCCCCAGCATTTT. Its protein product is CASSELGTAYNQPQHF. This chain joins TRBV6-1 and TRBJ1-5; 7 nucleotides match TRBD1. This CDR3 is 16 amino acids long. Germline V gives CDR1 MNHNS, CDR2 SASEGT. The ends lost 2 bases at V and 3 bases at J; junction bases unmatched: 7.

This sequence joins TRBV4-3 and TRBJ1-6; no clear D. The CDR3 totals 14 residues. Germline V CDR1 and CDR2: LGHNA, YSLEER. Trimming pared 0 bases from V and 7 bases from J, leaving 7 bases between. CDR3 coding DNA: TGCGCCAGCAGCCAAGAGACGGCGAATTCACCCCTCCACTTT. Translated, it gives CASSQETANSPLHF.

The chain is built from TRBV2 and TRBJ1-2; 7 nucleotides line up with TRBD1. The V segment lost 6 bases and the J segment 6 bases; nucleotides outside the gene matches: 13. The CDR3 is 15 amino acids. Germline CDR1 and CDR2: SNHLY and FYNNEI. The CDR3 nucleotides read TGTGCCAGCAGAGAAACGACAGGGAGGTCCCATGGCTACACCTTC. Protein sequence: CASRETTGRSHGYTF.

V gene TRBV18 combines with J gene TRBJ2-7; TRBD1 matches at 7 bases. Germline CDR1 KGHSH, CDR2 LQKENI. V lost 1 base, J lost 5 bases, and 8 bases stayed unmatched. The CDR3 has 15 residues. The CDR3 protein is CASSPRGDRVHEQYF. The CDR3 coding sequence is TGTGCCAGCTCACCACGCGGCGACAGGGTGCACGAGCAGTACTTC.

The table lists this clone with a count of one. This chain connects TRBV5-4 to TRBJ2-7; TRBD2 matches 7 bases. The CDR3 has 14 residues. Germline CDR1 and CDR2: SGHNT and YYREEE (reference sequence). V lost 4 bases to trimming and J lost 3 bases; unmatched junction nucleotides: 7. CDR3: CASSPGGTHYEQYF. CDR3 nucleotides: TGTGCCAGCAGCCCCGGGGGGACCCACTACGAGCAGTACTTC.

This sequence joins TRBV6-6 and TRBJ1-4; D remains ambiguous. This CDR3 region has 13 residues. Trimming pared 3 bases from V and 8 bases from J, leaving 10 bases between. Germline-derived CDR1 and CDR2 are MNHNY and SVGAGI (reference sequence). CDR3 sequence: CASSYARLEKLFF. Written as DNA, the CDR3 is TGTGCCAGCAGTTATGCCAGGCTCGAAAAACTGTTTTTT.

This chain uses TRBV11-2 with TRBJ2-1, with D tentatively TRBD2 (7 bases). Germline V gene data show CDR1 as SGHAT and CDR2 as FQNNGV. This CDR3 is 15 amino acids long. V lost 4 bases to trimming and J lost 6 bases, with 16 bases between them. As DNA, the CDR3 is TGTGCCAGCAGCTCGGGACTATTCAGGGGCAATGAGCAGTTCTTC. This sequence encodes CASSSGLFRGNEQFF.

This clone has just one count. The chain uses TRBV6-1 and TRBJ2-5; no definite D call. The CDR3 runs to 13 residues. V was trimmed by 2 bases and J by 7 bases, leaving 11 bases between them. Germline V gives CDR1 MNHNS, CDR2 SASEGT. This CDR3 is CASSERSPGTQYF. The DNA of the CDR3 is TGTGCCAGCAGTGAACGTAGCCCGGGGACCCAGTACTTC.

The chain joins TRBV18 to TRBJ1-2, with 7 positions matching TRBD1. The V and J ends lost 2 bases and 10 bases, in that order; junction bases with no gene match: 13. Germline V gene lookup returns CDR1 KGHSH and CDR2 LQKENI. There are 15 residues in the CDR3. The CDR3 bases are TGTGCCAGCTCACCATTTGCGACAGGGAGAAGTGACTACACCTTC. This gives the protein CASSPFATGRSDYTF.

The J gene is TRBJ1-1, the V gene TRBV14; D is undetermined. V lost 4 bases to trimming and J lost 4 bases, with 10 bases between them. CDR3 size: 13 residues. CDR1 SGHDN and CDR2 FVKESK come from the germline V gene. The CDR3 region has the DNA TGTGCCAGCAGCCCCTTTCCGTCCACTGAAGCTTTCTTT. Amino acid sequence: CASSPFPSTEAFF.

The CDR3 nucleotides read TGTGCCAGTAGTGCCCCGCGTGACAGGGGAACTAATGAAAAACTGTTTTTT. The encoded protein is CASSAPRDRGTNEKLFF. V is TRBV19 and J is TRBJ1-4; 8 nucleotides align to TRBD1. In germline, CDR1 is LNHDA, CDR2 SQIVND (reference sequence). The CDR3 runs to 17 residues. Germline trimming cut 5 bases from V and 1 base from J; bases unmatched to any gene: 9.